These 28 T cell receptor beta chains were sequenced from one sample in a study of blood T cell repertoires in COVID-19 (dated by TCRdb to between 2020 and 2021). The library was built by means of the immunoSEQ multiplex PCR assay. Entries here come from immuneACCESS through TCRdb and include only in-frame sequences with V and J called. Some clones fail to appear in such tables; in the studies checked, an unresolved V gene covers under half of the shortfall, and the cause of the remainder is unknown. The sample contains about 350,000 clones, roughly 87% of them found a single time. 0.9% to 1.2% of the sample rests with the top ten. Input material: PBMCs or T cells enriched from blood (not recorded which). The receptors come from a woman aged 30 to 39 who had recovered from COVID-19.

This sequence joins TRBV19 and TRBJ1-6, with D perhaps TRBD1 (6 bases). CDR3 size: 18 residues. V gave up 2 bases and J gave up 8 bases, with 22 bases separating them. Per the germline V gene, CDR1 is LNHDA and CDR2 is SQIVND (reference sequence). CDR3 nucleotide sequence: TGTGCCAGTAGTATATGGACAGTCCCAGGGTTTGAGCATTCACCCCTCCACTTT. Protein sequence: CASSIWTVPGFEHSPLHF.

The rearrangement links TRBV3-1 (or the pseudogene TRBV3-2) to TRBJ1-2; possibly TRBD1 for D (6 bases). Germline V gives CDR1 LGHDT, CDR2 YNNKEL (reference sequence). The CDR3 contains 15 residues. Trimming pared 4 bases from V and 8 bases from J, leaving 20 bases between. CDR3 region: CASSPPLGGLYGYTF. Written as DNA, the CDR3 is TGTGCCAGCAGCCCCCCTTTAGGGGGTCTATACGGCTACACCTTC.

The gene calls are TRBV28 and TRBJ2-5; 8 bases line up with TRBD2. From germline, CDR1 is MDHEN and CDR2 SYDVKM. The CDR3 has 15 residues. With 8 bases clipped from V and 5 bases from J, the junction kept 13 bases outside the gene matches. CDR3 in amino acids: CASESPGGPEETQYF. The CDR3 DNA reads TGTGCCAGCGAATCCCCGGGGGGGCCAGAGGAGACCCAGTACTTC.

The chain employs TRBV20-1 and TRBJ2-2, with D hard to call. CDR3 length: 11 residues. V was trimmed by 6 bases and J by 7 bases, leaving 9 bases between them. The V gene's germline CDR1 is DFQATT and CDR2 SNEGSKA (reference sequence). The DNA for the CDR3 is TGCAGTGCCGCCGCGGACGGGGAGCTGTTTTTT. This encodes CSAAADGELFF.

This clone has a handful of counts. The chain has TRBV15 and TRBJ1-2; D gene unclear. Germline V gene sequence: CDR1 LNHNV, CDR2 YYDKDF (reference sequence). The CDR3 has 15 amino acids. The V end was cut by 4 bases, the J end by 3 bases, with 15 bases between. CDR3 sequence reads: CATSKRTPGDYGYTF. In DNA, the CDR3 is TGTGCCACCAGCAAGCGGACCCCGGGTGACTATGGCTACACCTTC. The whole variable domain, filled in from reference TRBV15 and TRBJ1-2, reads DAMVIQNPRYQVTQFGKPVTLSCSQTLNHNVMYWYQQKSSQAPKLLFHYYDKDFNNEADTPDNFQSRRPNTSFCFLDIRSPGLGDTAMYLCATSKRTPGDYGYTFGSGTRLTVV.

This chain connects TRBV28 to TRBJ2-3, with 10 nucleotides matching TRBD2. The CDR3 has 19 amino acids. Germline trimming cut 2 bases from V and 2 bases from J; bases unmatched to any gene: 13. CDR1 is MDHEN, CDR2 SYDVKM, per germline. CDR3 in DNA: TGTGCCAGCAGTTTAGGGTTTGAGCCGGGACTAGCGATCACAGATACGCAGTATTTT. As protein: CASSLGFEPGLAITDTQYF.

This CDR3 reads CASTSSGNTIYF. As DNA, the CDR3 is TGTGCCAGCACCAGCTCTGGAAACACCATATATTTT. The chain combines TRBV12-3 or TRBV12-4 with TRBJ1-3; no definite D call. This CDR3 is built from 12 residues. Deletions cut 7 bases from V and 0 bases from J, with 4 bases between.

This clone came up a few times. The chain combines TRBV6-5 with TRBJ1-2, with TRBD1 matching over 7 bases. In germline, CDR1 is MNHEY, CDR2 SVGAGI. The V and J ends lost 7 bases and 2 bases, in that order; junction bases with no gene match: 7. The CDR3 sequence is 14 residues long. The CDR3 DNA follows: TGTGCCAGCAAGACAGGGTATGGAAACTATGGCTACACCTTC. The encoded protein is CASKTGYGNYGYTF.

This chain uses TRBV4-3 with TRBJ1-6, with 7 bases identical to TRBD1. This CDR3 region has 15 residues. The germline V gene encodes CDR1 LGHNA and CDR2 YSLEER. The V gene end was trimmed by 3 bases and the J gene end by 5 bases; junction bases not matched to a gene: 4. The CDR3: CASSQDQGDNSPLHF. Here the CDR3 DNA reads TGCGCCAGCAGCCAGGACCAGGGGGATAATTCACCCCTCCACTTT.

The chain has TRBV3-1 (or the pseudogene TRBV3-2) and TRBJ1-1; TRBD1 is a possible D gene (5 bases). The CDR3 contains 13 residues. Trimming shortened V by 5 bases and J by 4 bases, and 11 bases separated the two germline ends. Germline CDR1 is LGHDT and CDR2 is YNNKEL (reference sequence). The chain's CDR3 is CASSGGFGTEAFF. In DNA, the CDR3 is TGTGCCAGCAGCGGGGGGTTCGGCACTGAAGCTTTCTTT.

The chain links TRBV9 to TRBJ1-6, with a possible D match to TRBD1 (6 bases). CDR3 length equals 16 residues. Germline CDR1 is SGDLS and CDR2 is YYNGEE. V lost 3 bases to trimming and J lost 8 bases, with 18 bases between them. DNA of the CDR3: TGTGCCAGCAGCGAGGGGACACCTGTATGGGATTCACCCCTCCACTTT. Translating gives CASSEGTPVWDSPLHF.

This clone has just a few counts. The chain combines TRBV7-9 with TRBJ2-7, with D perhaps matching TRBD2 (6 bases). Trimming took 1 base from V and 6 from J, leaving 10 bases between them. Germline V lookup: CDR1 SEHNR, CDR2 FQNEAQ (reference sequence). The CDR3 sequence is 13 residues long. CDR3 sequence: CASSLGGTLEQYF. CDR3 in DNA: TGTGCCAGCAGCTTAGGAGGGACTCTCGAGCAGTACTTC.

The chain links TRBV12-5 to TRBJ2-1; D call uncertain. CDR1 and CDR2 (germline): LGHNT, FRNRAP. The V gene lost 5 bases and the J gene lost 5 bases, with 4 bases spanning the gap. The CDR3 is 11 residues long. The DNA for the CDR3 is TGTGCTAGTGGTATCAACAATGAGCAGTTCTTC. It is translated as CASGINNEQFF. Full variable domain (outside the CDR3, taken from reference TRBV12-5 and TRBJ2-1): DARVTQTPRHKVTEMGQEVTMRCQPILGHNTVFWYRQTMMQGLELLAYFRNRAPLDDSGMPKDRFSAEMPDATLATLKIQPSEPRDSAVYFCASGINNEQFFGPGTRLTVL.

This chain uses TRBV4-1 with TRBJ1-4; no definite D call. V was pared by 0 bases and J by 2 bases, with 7 bases between. The CDR3 has 15 residues. Germline V lookup: CDR1 MGHRA, CDR2 YSYEKL. This chain's CDR3 is CASSQEHPTNEKLFF. As DNA, the CDR3 is TGCGCCAGCAGCCAAGAACATCCGACTAATGAAAAACTGTTTTTT.

The chain recombines TRBV30 with TRBJ1-5; D is unclear. The CDR3 has 13 amino acids. Trimming pared 2 bases from V and 3 bases from J, leaving 8 bases between. Germline assignment: CDR1 GTSNPN and CDR2 SVGIG (reference sequence). CDR3 nucleotide sequence: TGTGCCTGGAGTCTCAGTCTCAATCAGCCCCAGCATTTT. This gives the protein CAWSLSLNQPQHF.

This clone has ten or more counts. The chain joins TRBV5-8 to TRBJ2-7; TRBD1 matches 9 bases. The CDR3 consists of 15 residues. Looked up from germline, CDR1 is SGHTS and CDR2 is YDEGEE. V lost 4 bases and J lost 6; bases outside the gene matches: 11. This CDR3 reads CASSRLTGTGSEQYF. The CDR3 nucleotides are TGTGCCAGCAGCCGATTGACCGGGACAGGGAGCGAGCAGTACTTC.

The V call is TRBV5-1, the J call TRBJ2-5; no definite D call. Between the trimmed V and J ends, which lost 2 bases and 0 bases, there was a span of 8 bases. From germline, CDR1 is SGHRS and CDR2 YFSETQ. The CDR3 runs 14 residues. The DNA for the CDR3 is TGCGCCAGCAGCTTACAGACCAACCAAGAGACCCAGTACTTC. Amino acid sequence: CASSLQTNQETQYF. The whole variable domain, filled in from reference TRBV5-1 and TRBJ2-5, reads KAGVTQTPRYLIKTRGQQVTLSCSPISGHRSVSWYQQTPGQGLQFLFEYFSETQRNKGNFPGRFSGRQFSNSRSEMNVSTLELGDSALYLCASSLQTNQETQYFGPGTRLLVL.

Notes on this clone: Other DNA sequences in the same sample also yield this CDR3. The chain has TRBV10-3 and TRBJ1-5; TRBD1 matches 8 bases. With V trimmed by 6 bases and J by 6 bases, 4 bases remained unmatched. Germline-derived CDR1 and CDR2 are ENHRY and SYGVKD. CDR3 length equals 13 residues. The CDR3 protein is CAIRDREGQPQHF. The CDR3 DNA follows: TGTGCCATCAGGGACAGGGAGGGTCAGCCCCAGCATTTT.

The rearrangement links TRBV6-5 to TRBJ2-7; the D gene is possibly TRBD2 (6 bases). The ends were cut back, 6 bases at V and 0 bases at J, with 15 bases in the middle. Germline values: CDR1 MNHEY, CDR2 SVGAGI. There are 15 residues in the CDR3. The CDR3 reads CASRRRERSSYEQYF. CDR3 DNA sequence: TGTGCCAGCAGGAGGAGGGAGAGAAGCTCCTACGAGCAGTACTTC.

This clone is a singleton in its sample. V usage is TRBV6-1 and J usage is TRBJ1-2; maybe TRBD1 (5 bases). CDR3 length: 14 residues. The V end lost 0 bases, the J end lost 4 bases, and 9 bases lay between the germline ends. The germline V gene has CDR1 MNHNS and CDR2 SASEGT. CDR3 residues: CASSEAWGGYGYTF. In DNA form, the CDR3 reads TGTGCCAGCAGTGAAGCGTGGGGCGGCTATGGCTACACCTTC.

The rearrangement links TRBV5-1 to TRBJ1-1; D remains unclear. The CDR3 is 14 residues long. V was shortened by 1 base and J by 8 bases, with 15 bases between the two germline ends. CDR1 SGHRS and CDR2 YFSETQ come from the germline V gene. The CDR3 DNA sequence: TGCGCCAGCAGCTTGAATTTCGAGGCTTACGAAGCTTTCTTT. It specifies CASSLNFEAYEAFF.

The chain uses TRBV4-2 and TRBJ2-1; 7 positions agree with TRBD2. This CDR3 has 18 residues. The V and J ends lost 0 bases and 5 bases, in that order; junction bases with no gene match: 13. Germline-derived CDR1 and CDR2 are LGHNA and YNFKEQ. The CDR3 loop is CASSQDQFRIAGNNEQFF. As DNA, the CDR3 is TGTGCCAGCAGCCAAGATCAGTTCCGGATAGCGGGTAACAATGAGCAGTTCTTC.

The chain combines TRBV19 with TRBJ1-5; a weak D match, TRBD1 (5 bases). CDR1 and CDR2 (germline): LNHDA, SQIVND (reference sequence). Trimming took off 2 bases at V and 2 bases at J, with 16 bases between the two ends. This CDR3 has 17 amino acids. This chain's CDR3 is CASSIWQGRGGNQPQHF. The DNA of the CDR3 is TGTGCCAGTAGTATATGGCAGGGCCGGGGGGGCAATCAGCCCCAGCATTTT.

The genes are TRBV28 and TRBJ2-3; possible D gene TRBD1, 5 bases. Germline loops: CDR1 MDHEN, CDR2 SYDVKM. The length of the CDR3 is 15 residues. Trimming took off 2 bases at V and 2 bases at J, with 11 bases between the two ends. The CDR3 here is CASSLGPQDTDTQYF. CDR3 DNA sequence: TGTGCCAGCAGTTTAGGGCCACAGGACACAGATACGCAGTATTTT. The variable domain in full, completed from reference TRBV28 and TRBJ2-3, reads DVKVTQSSRYLVKRTGEKVFLECVQDMDHENMFWYRQDPGLGLRLIYFSYDVKMKEKGDIPEGYSVSREKKERFSLILESASTNQTSMYLCASSLGPQDTDTQYFGPGTRLTVL.

The chain recombines TRBV2 with TRBJ2-5, with 8 bases fitting TRBD2. The CDR3 spans 15 residues. Germline lookup yields CDR1 SNHLY and CDR2 FYNNEI. Trimming at V came to 5 bases and at J to 3 bases, leaving 8 bases not matched to a gene. CDR3 sequence: CASSKTGTREETQYF. DNA for the CDR3: TGTGCCAGCAGTAAAACCGGGACTAGGGAAGAGACCCAGTACTTC.

The gene calls are TRBV6-5 and TRBJ1-1; D call uncertain. The CDR3 has 13 amino acids. Per germline, CDR1 MNHEY and CDR2 SVGAGI. V shed 0 bases and J shed 7 bases, with 9 bases lying between them. The CDR3 nucleotides are TGTGCCAGCAGTTACTCGAATCCCAGTGAAGCTTTCTTT. It encodes CASSYSNPSEAFF.

The chain joins TRBV7-9 to TRBJ1-3; 11 positions match TRBD1. With 5 bases clipped from V and 1 base from J, the junction kept 4 bases outside the gene matches. The CDR3 is made up of 16 amino acids. Germline loops: CDR1 SEHNR, CDR2 FQNEAQ (reference sequence). The CDR3 DNA sequence: TGTGCCAGCAGCCGGGGGACAGGGGGATCTGGAAACACCATATATTTT. Translated: CASSRGTGGSGNTIYF.

V and J are TRBV10-1 and TRBJ2-6; maybe TRBD2 (5 bases). This CDR3 region has 16 residues. V gave up 0 bases and J gave up 2 bases, with 8 bases separating them. Germline V gene sequence: CDR1 WNHNN, CDR2 SYGVQD (reference sequence). The CDR3 spells CASSESTGAGANVLTF. The CDR3 DNA sequence: TGCGCCAGCAGTGAGTCAACCGGGGCTGGGGCCAACGTCCTGACTTTC.